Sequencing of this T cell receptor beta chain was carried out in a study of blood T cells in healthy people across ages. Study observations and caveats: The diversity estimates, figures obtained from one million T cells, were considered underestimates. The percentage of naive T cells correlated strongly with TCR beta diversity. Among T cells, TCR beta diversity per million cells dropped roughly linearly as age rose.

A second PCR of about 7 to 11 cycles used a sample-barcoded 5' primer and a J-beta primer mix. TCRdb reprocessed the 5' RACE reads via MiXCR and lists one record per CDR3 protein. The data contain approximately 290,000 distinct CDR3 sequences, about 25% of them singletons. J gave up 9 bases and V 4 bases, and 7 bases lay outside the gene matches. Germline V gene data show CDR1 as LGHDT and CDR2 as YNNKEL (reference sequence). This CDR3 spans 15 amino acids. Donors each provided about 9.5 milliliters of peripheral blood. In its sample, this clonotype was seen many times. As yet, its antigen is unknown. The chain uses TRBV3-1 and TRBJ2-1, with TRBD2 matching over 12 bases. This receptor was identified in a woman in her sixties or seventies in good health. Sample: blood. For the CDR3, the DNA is TGTGCCAGCAGCCCAAGACTAGCGGGAGTCAGTGAGCAGTTCTTC. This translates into CASSPRLAGVSEQFF.